The present T cell receptor (beta chain) was sequenced within a study of T cell changes during pregnancy in multiple sclerosis. The table came from immunoSEQ multiplex PCR; TCRdb's copy has only in-frame clones and leaves some out. The repertoire includes some 74,000 clones, around 92% of them detected once, and 2.3% sits in the top ten. After removal of 1 base from V and 0 bases from J, the junction contained 2 bases not matched to a gene. The CDR3 totals 16 residues. Germline V gives CDR1 MNHEY, CDR2 SMNVEV (reference sequence). The chain uses TRBV27 and TRBJ2-3; 9 positions agree with TRBD2. This clonotype was sampled from a female donor with multiple sclerosis, enrolled in a pregnancy study. Sequenced here: peripheral blood, sampled before pregnancy. CDR3 coding DNA: TGTGCCAGCAGTTTATTAGCGGGAGTAAGCACAGATACGCAGTATTTT. This translates into CASSLLAGVSTDTQYF.